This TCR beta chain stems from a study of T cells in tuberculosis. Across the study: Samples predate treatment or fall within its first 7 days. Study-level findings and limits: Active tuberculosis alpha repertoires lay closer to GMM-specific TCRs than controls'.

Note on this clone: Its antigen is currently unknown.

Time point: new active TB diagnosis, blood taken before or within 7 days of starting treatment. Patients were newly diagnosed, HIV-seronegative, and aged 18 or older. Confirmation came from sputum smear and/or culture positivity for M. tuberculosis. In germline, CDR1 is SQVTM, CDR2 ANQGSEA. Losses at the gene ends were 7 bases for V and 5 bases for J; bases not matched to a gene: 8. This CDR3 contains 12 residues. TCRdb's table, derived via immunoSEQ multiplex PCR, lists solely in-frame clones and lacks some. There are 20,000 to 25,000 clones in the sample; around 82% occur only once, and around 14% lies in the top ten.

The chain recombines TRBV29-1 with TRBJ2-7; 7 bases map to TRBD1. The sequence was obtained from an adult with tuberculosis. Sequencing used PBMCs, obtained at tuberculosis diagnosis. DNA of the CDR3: TGCAGCGGCCGACAGGGTATCAACGAGCAGTACTTC. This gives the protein CSGRQGINEQYF.